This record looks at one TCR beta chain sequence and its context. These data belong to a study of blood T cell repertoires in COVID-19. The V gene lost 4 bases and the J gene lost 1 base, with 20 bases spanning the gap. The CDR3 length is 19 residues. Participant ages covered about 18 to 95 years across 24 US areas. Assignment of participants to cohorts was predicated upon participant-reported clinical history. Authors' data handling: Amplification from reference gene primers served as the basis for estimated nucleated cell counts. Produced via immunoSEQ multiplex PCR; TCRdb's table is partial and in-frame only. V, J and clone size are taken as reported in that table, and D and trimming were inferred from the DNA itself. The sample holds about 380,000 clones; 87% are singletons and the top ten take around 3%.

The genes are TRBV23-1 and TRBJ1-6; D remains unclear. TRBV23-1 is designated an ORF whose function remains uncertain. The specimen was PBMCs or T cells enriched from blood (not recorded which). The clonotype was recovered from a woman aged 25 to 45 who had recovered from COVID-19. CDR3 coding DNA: TGCGCCAGCAGTCCCCAATGTGGGCAGCTATTTTCCTATAATTCACCCCTCCACTTT. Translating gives CASSPQCGQLFSYNSPLHF.